These T cell receptor beta chains were read from a single sample in a study of spatial heterogeneity in lung cancer. TCRdb re-called the 5' RACE reads with MiXCR, one entry per CDR3 protein. The sample yields tens of thousands of distinct CDR3 sequences, roughly 12% seen once. The source material was PBMCs, sampled at surgery. The origin of the receptors is a male donor with early-stage non-small cell lung cancer. Each CDR3 is given with its conserved first and last residue. Fields, in order: clone size, V gene, J gene, D gene, CDR3 DNA, CDR3 protein. D genes are given only for firm matches. Where a row states a size, it is once, few, many or the class of an expanded clone; other rows omit it.

.,TRBV29-1,TRBJ2-7,.,TGCAGCGTTGCGGCAGGTAGGGGTACGGAGCAGTACTTC,CSVAAGRGTEQYF
few,TRBV7-9,TRBJ1-2,TRBD1,TGTGCCAGCAGCTTAGGGGCCCGGGACAGGATTAACTATGGCTACACCTTC,CASSLGARDRINYGYTF
.,TRBV20-1,TRBJ2-4,TRBD2,TGCAGTGCCCCCCCCGCGAGCGGGGGGGACGGAAACATTCAGTACTTC,CSAPPASGGDGNIQYF
.,TRBV7-9,TRBJ2-1,.,TGTGCCAGCAGCCGACCACGGGTCAATGAGCAGTTCTTC,CASSRPRVNEQFF
.,TRBV10-3,TRBJ2-7,.,TGTGCCATCAGCCAGGGCTACGAGCAGTACTTC,CAISQGYEQYF
few,TRBV28,TRBJ1-3,.,TGTGCCAGCATAAAGAGAAACACCATATATTTT,CASIKRNTIYF
.,TRBV6-6,TRBJ2-2,.,TGTGCCAGCAGTTACTCGTCAAGCGGGAACACCGGGGAGCTGTTTTTT,CASSYSSSGNTGELFF
.,TRBV24-1,TRBJ2-1,.,TGTGCCACCAGTGTCGGCAGGGGGGTCGACAATGAGCAGTTCTTC,CATSVGRGVDNEQFF
few,TRBV29-1,TRBJ1-1,.,TGCAGCGTTGAAGAGGGGTGGTTAGGAGCTTTCTTT,CSVEEGWLGAFF
.,TRBV9,TRBJ2-3,.,TGTGCCAGCAGCGTAGGGGCGTCTATTGGAGGCACAGATACGCAGTATTTT,CASSVGASIGGTDTQYF
.,TRBV11-2,TRBJ2-1,.,TGTGCCAGCAGCTTGGGGCAGGGGAACTACAATGAGCAGTTCTTC,CASSLGQGNYNEQFF
many,TRBV12-3/TRBV12-4,TRBJ1-1,TRBD1,TGTGCCAGCAGTCTACAGGGGGCGATTGGTGAAGCTTTCTTT,CASSLQGAIGEAFF
.,TRBV3-1,TRBJ1-1,.,TGTGCCAGCAGCCAACAGGGTCTGGGGACTGAAGCTTTCTTT,CASSQQGLGTEAFF
few,TRBV29-1,TRBJ2-3,TRBD1,TGCAGCGTTGAACATCGGGCAGGGGGACCAGATACGCAGTATTTT,CSVEHRAGGPDTQYF
many,TRBV3-1,TRBJ2-3,.,TGTGCCAGCAGCCCGATCCTGGAGGCGGATACGCAGTATTTT,CASSPILEADTQYF
few,TRBV6-6,TRBJ2-5,.,TGTGCCAGCAGTCCTCACTCTTCACAGGGAGAGACCCAGTACTTC,CASSPHSSQGETQYF
many,TRBV28,TRBJ1-5,.,TGTGCCAGCAGCAAAGGACAGCCCAATCAGCCCCAGCATTTT,CASSKGQPNQPQHF
.,TRBV7-9,TRBJ2-1,TRBD2,TGTGCCAGCAGCTTTAAGCTAGCGGCGTACAATGAGCAGTTCTTC,CASSFKLAAYNEQFF
.,TRBV29-1,TRBJ1-2,.,TGCAGCGTTGAAGCCTCTTGGGTAGGAGAGGGGGATGGCTACACCTTC,CSVEASWVGEGDGYTF
.,TRBV3-1,TRBJ1-4,.,TGTGCCAGCAGCCAAGGGACAGCTAATGAAAAACTGTTTTTT,CASSQGTANEKLFF
many,TRBV28,TRBJ1-2,TRBD1,TGTGCCAGCAGTCCTCCAGGGGGCGGACGGGGCTACACCTTC,CASSPPGGGRGYTF
.,TRBV24-1,TRBJ1-5,TRBD1,TGTGCCACCAGTGACCGTCGACAGGGGCAGCCCCAGCATTTT,CATSDRRQGQPQHF
few,TRBV29-1,TRBJ2-1,.,TGCAGCGTTGAGGGGATGGCAGGGAGCTCCTACAATGAGCAGTTCTTC,CSVEGMAGSSYNEQFF
many,TRBV18,TRBJ1-1,.,TGTGCCAGCTCACCACAGGGCGCTGAAGCTTTCTTT,CASSPQGAEAFF
few,TRBV10-3,TRBJ1-1,TRBD1,TGTGCCATCACTCCGACAGGGGTCACTGAAGCTTTCTTT,CAITPTGVTEAFF
.,TRBV5-6,TRBJ2-7,TRBD2,TGTGCCAGCAGCTTGGGGCTAGCGGCCTCCTACGAGCAGTACTTC,CASSLGLAASYEQYF
.,TRBV29-1,TRBJ2-5,.,TGTACGGTTCTAACAGAGACCCAGTACTTC,CTVLTETQYF
many,TRBV15,TRBJ1-2,.,TGTGCCACCGGGGCGGCGGCCTATGGCTACACCTTC,CATGAAAYGYTF
.,TRBV20-1,TRBJ1-1,.,TGCAGTGCTAGAGTGGTGGGGTTGAACACTGAAGCTTTCTTT,CSARVVGLNTEAFF
.,TRBV12-3/TRBV12-4,TRBJ1-4,.,TGTGCCAGCAGTCTGGTGGCAGGGGAACTGTTTTTT,CASSLVAGELFF
medium-sized,TRBV20-1,TRBJ2-1,.,TGCAGTGCTATGACAGGGGAGGGCAATGAGCAGTTCTTC,CSAMTGEGNEQFF
few,TRBV7-3,TRBJ2-1,TRBD2,TGTGCCAGCAGCTCCGGGACTAGCGCTTACAATGAGCAGTTCTTC,CASSSGTSAYNEQFF
medium-sized,TRBV20-1,TRBJ1-3,.,TGCAGTGCTAGAGACGAGGGGCTAGGTGGAAACACCATATATTTT,CSARDEGLGGNTIYF
.,TRBV5-6,TRBJ1-1,.,TGTGCCAGCAGCTCAACGACAGTGTTGAACACTGAAGCTTTCTTT,CASSSTTVLNTEAFF
few,TRBV2,TRBJ1-5,.,TGTGCCAGCAGAGCAGGAAATCAGCCCCAGCATTTT,CASRAGNQPQHF
few,TRBV7-2,TRBJ2-5,.,TGTGCCAGCAGCCCTGCAGGGGTAGAGACCCAGTACTTC,CASSPAGVETQYF
few,TRBV2,TRBJ2-3,TRBD1,TGTGCCAGCAGTGACCTGGGACAGGGGGCCCTAGATACGCAGTATTTT,CASSDLGQGALDTQYF
.,TRBV5-1,TRBJ2-3,TRBD2,TGCGCCAGCAGCTCGGGACTAGCGGGCGGGGCAGGAGATACGCAGTATTTT,CASSSGLAGGAGDTQYF
.,TRBV19,TRBJ1-1,.,TGTGCCAGTAGTATCCGGGGGAACACTGAAGCTTTCTTT,CASSIRGNTEAFF
.,TRBV5-1,TRBJ2-7,TRBD2,TGCGCCAGCAGCGAGGGACTAGCGGATTCCTACGAGCAGTACTTC,CASSEGLADSYEQYF
few,TRBV5-1,TRBJ1-6,TRBD1,TGCGCCAGCAGCTCCGACAGGGGTGAGAATTCACCCCTCCACTTT,CASSSDRGENSPLHF
.,TRBV5-1,TRBJ1-1,TRBD1,TGCGCCAGCAGCCCAGGACAGGGGGCGAACACTGAAGCTTTCTTT,CASSPGQGANTEAFF
many,TRBV29-1,TRBJ1-1,.,TGCAGCGTTGGGCTCACTGAAGCTTTCTTT,CSVGLTEAFF
.,TRBV7-6,TRBJ1-2,.,TGTGCCAGCAGCTTAGCGGGGGCAGGGGCCTGGGATGGCTACACCTTC,CASSLAGAGAWDGYTF
many,TRBV15,TRBJ1-2,TRBD1,TGTGCCACCAGCAGTACAGGGGGGTTTGGCTACACCTTC,CATSSTGGFGYTF
many,TRBV20-1,TRBJ1-5,TRBD1,TGCAGTGCTAGGGACAGGGCTCAGCCCCAGCATTTT,CSARDRAQPQHF
.,TRBV5-1,TRBJ1-1,.,TGCGCCAGCAGCTTGACCCAGGGAAGCACTGAAGCTTTCTTT,CASSLTQGSTEAFF